This T cell receptor (beta chain) was captured in a study of long-term antiretroviral therapy in people with HIV. As for the study in general: Sampling started about a decade before the 2015 immediate-ART recommendation.

CDR1 and CDR2 (germline): SNHLY, FYNNEI. The CDR3 is made up of 15 amino acids. Trimming removed 6 bases from V and 1 base from J; junction bases left unmatched: 6. In the United States, treatment was given to all participants with HIV. Notes on this clone: Its antigen is undetermined.

Overall study findings and caveats: Repertoires from HIV showed CDR3 length ranges narrower than those of controls. Pre-ART clonal expansions dominated every time point's repertoire.

This was the immunoSEQ v3.0 assay at survey level. The data were produced by immunoSEQ multiplex PCR, yet TCRdb's version contains in-frame clones alone and is incomplete. The table shows more than 20,000 clones, with under 90% occurring only once. The J gene is TRBJ1-2, the V gene TRBV2, with 9 bases aligning to TRBD1. The source of this sequence is a woman in her twenties or thirties with HIV. The source material was unsorted PBMCs, sampled 1.8 years before starting antiretroviral therapy. This CDR3 is CASRVGTGINYGYTF. The CDR3 nucleotides are TGTGCCAGCAGGGTTGGGACAGGGATTAACTATGGCTACACCTTC.